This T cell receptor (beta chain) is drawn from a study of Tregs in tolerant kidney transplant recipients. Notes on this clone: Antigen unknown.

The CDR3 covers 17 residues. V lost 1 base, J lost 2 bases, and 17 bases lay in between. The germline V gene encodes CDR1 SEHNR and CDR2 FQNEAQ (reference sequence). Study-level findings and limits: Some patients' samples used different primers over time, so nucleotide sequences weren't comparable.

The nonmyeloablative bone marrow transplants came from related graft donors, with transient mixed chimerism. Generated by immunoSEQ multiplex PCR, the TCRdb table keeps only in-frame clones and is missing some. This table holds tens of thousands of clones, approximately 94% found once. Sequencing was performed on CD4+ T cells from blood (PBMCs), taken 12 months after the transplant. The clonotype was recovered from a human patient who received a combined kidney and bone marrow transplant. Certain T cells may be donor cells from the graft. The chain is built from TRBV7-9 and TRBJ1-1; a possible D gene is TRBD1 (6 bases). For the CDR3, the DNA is TGTGCCAGCAGCTTAGTGGGGGGGGCTAGGGGAAACACTGAAGCTTTCTTT. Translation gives CASSLVGGARGNTEAFF.